The 18 T cell receptor beta chains below all came from one sample that was sequenced in a study of T cells in Graves' hyperthyroidism and ophthalmopathy. From RNA transcripts, TCR beta CDR3 regions were amplified. First-round RT-PCR of the TCR CDR3 relied on the HTBI primer set. A single record per CDR3 protein comes from TCRdb applying MiXCR to the multiplex PCR reads. The sample has a few hundred thousand distinct CDR3 sequences; around 20% are singletons. The specimen sequenced was blood. The receptors were sampled from a man between 18 and 29 years old with Graves' ophthalmopathy.

This clonotype was detected ten times or more. V gene TRBV6-1 combines with J gene TRBJ1-1; D is undetermined. CDR3 length: 14 residues. Deletions cut 6 bases from V and 5 bases from J, with 16 bases between. Looked up from germline, CDR1 is MNHNS and CDR2 is SASEGT. The CDR3 spells CASSYGEGRTEAFF. CDR3 in DNA: TGTGCCAGCAGCTATGGGGAAGGGAGGACTGAAGCTTTCTTT.

The CDR3 DNA reads as TGCGCCAGCAGCTCGGGGGGGGTTAACTATGGCTACACCTTC. Encoded protein: CASSSGGVNYGYTF. The chain links TRBV5-1 to TRBJ1-2; possibly TRBD1 for D (5 bases). Per the germline V gene, CDR1 is SGHRS and CDR2 is YFSETQ. The V end was cut by 3 bases, the J end by 1 base, with 10 bases between. The CDR3 is made up of 14 amino acids.

V is TRBV4-1 and J is TRBJ1-5; TRBD1 matches 9 bases. The CDR3 spans 16 residues. Trimming at V came to 2 bases and at J to 6 bases, leaving 8 bases not matched to a gene. From germline, CDR1 is MGHRA and CDR2 YSYEKL. CDR3 DNA sequence: TGCGCCAGCAGCCAACCGGGACAGGGTGTAAGTCAGCCCCAGCATTTT. Its translation is CASSQPGQGVSQPQHF.

The rearrangement uses TRBV25-1 and TRBJ2-7; TRBD2 matches 9 bases. CDR1 and CDR2 from the germline V gene are MGHDK and SYGVNS. The J segment lost 3 bases and the V segment lost 5 bases, leaving 8 bases of the junction unmatched. The CDR3 length is 15 residues. CDR3 DNA: TGTGCCAGCAGTCCACCGACTAGCGGCTACTACGAGCAGTACTTC. Translating it yields CASSPPTSGYYEQYF.

The V gene is TRBV2, the J gene TRBJ2-3, with D hard to call. CDR1 SNHLY and CDR2 FYNNEI come from the germline V gene. The CDR3 spans 15 residues. The V and J ends lost 4 bases and 8 bases respectively, with 19 bases between them. CDR3 region: CASSAFVTGRRTQYF. As DNA, the CDR3 is TGTGCCAGCAGTGCTTTTGTGACTGGCCGGCGTACGCAGTATTTT.

This clonotype occurred once. V gene TRBV5-1 combines with J gene TRBJ2-2, with a tentative D call TRBD2 (5 bases). The V gene lost 4 bases and the J gene lost 1 base, with 14 bases spanning the gap. Per germline, CDR1 SGHRS and CDR2 YFSETQ. This CDR3 region has 16 residues. CDR3 in amino acids: CASSLNGLGNTGELFF. The CDR3 coding sequence is TGCGCCAGCAGCCTAAACGGACTTGGGAACACCGGGGAGCTGTTTTTT. The variable domain in full, with the rest retrieved from reference TRBV5-1 and TRBJ2-2, is KAGVTQTPRYLIKTRGQQVTLSCSPISGHRSVSWYQQTPGQGLQFLFEYFSETQRNKGNFPGRFSGRQFSNSRSEMNVSTLELGDSALYLCASSLNGLGNTGELFFGEGSRLTVL.

This clonotype has a handful of counts. This chain connects TRBV29-1 to TRBJ1-1, with TRBD1 identical over 7 bases. Unmatched junction bases numbered 15, after V lost 4 bases and J lost 4 bases. The CDR3 covers 16 residues. The germline gives CDR1 SQVTM, CDR2 ANQGSEA. The CDR3 loop is CSVAMTGSGKTTEAFF. The CDR3 bases are TGCAGCGTTGCAATGACAGGGTCGGGGAAGACCACTGAAGCTTTCTTT.

This clonotype has just one count. The rearrangement joins TRBV20-1 to TRBJ2-3; the D gene is possibly TRBD2 (6 bases). Germline V CDR1 and CDR2: DFQATT, SNEGSKA (reference sequence). There are 14 residues in the CDR3. V was clipped by 1 base and J by 1 base, with 9 bases between them. CDR3 nucleotides: TGCAGTGCTAGAGTGGGGGGACGCACAGATACGCAGTATTTT. This codes for CSARVGGRTDTQYF.

The sample holds a few counts of this clonotype. The junction departs from the called germline gene at one end, perhaps through a read error. The chain joins TRBV4-2 to TRBJ1-2; no clear D. The CDR3 covers 15 residues. Germline loops: CDR1 LGHNA, CDR2 YNFKEQ. CDR3 DNA: TGTGCCAGCGGCCATAGGCCTCAAGCTAACTATGGCTACACCTTC. It is translated as CASGHRPQANYGYTF.

This clonotype was seen a handful of times. The V and J genes are TRBV4-1 and TRBJ2-7, with TRBD2 matching over 11 bases. Trimming cost V 3 bases and J 5 bases; bases outside gene matches: 6. The CDR3 covers 15 residues. Germline-derived CDR1 and CDR2 are MGHRA and YSYEKL. Here the CDR3 reads CASSHQTSGVHEQYF. The DNA for the CDR3 is TGCGCCAGCAGCCACCAGACTAGCGGGGTCCACGAGCAGTACTTC.

This clonotype was recorded at least ten times. The chain has TRBV27 and TRBJ1-4; unclear D gene. The CDR3 contains 13 residues. Per the germline V gene, CDR1 is MNHEY and CDR2 is SMNVEV (reference sequence). V dropped 7 bases and J dropped 7 bases, with 13 bases sitting between them. The CDR3 spells CASTHTPFEKLFF. DNA for the CDR3: TGTGCCAGCACCCACACTCCCTTTGAAAAACTGTTTTTT.

The table lists this clonotype with many counts. At one boundary the junction diverges from the germline segment, which might be a read error. The chain uses TRBV12-3 or TRBV12-4 and TRBJ1-1; TRBD1 agrees at 11 bases. The CDR3 length is 16 residues. In DNA form, the CDR3 reads TGTGCCAGCAGTTTAGGTGAGGGACAGGGGGTTCCTGAGGCTTTCTTT. The encoded protein is CASSLGEGQGVPEAFF.

The gene calls are TRBV19 and TRBJ2-7; D unclear. CDR1 LNHDA and CDR2 SQIVND come from the germline V gene (reference sequence). There are 14 residues in the CDR3. V was cut by 3 bases and J by 2 bases, with 11 bases left in between. CDR3: CASSMLGEPYEQYF. In nucleotides, the CDR3 is TGTGCCAGTAGTATGCTTGGGGAACCCTACGAGCAGTACTTC.

In the case of this clonotype: A clone one base away is much larger, so this may be a read error. This chain joins TRBV28 and TRBJ1-2; possible D gene TRBD1, 6 bases. CDR3 length: 15 amino acids. Per the germline V gene, CDR1 is MDHEN and CDR2 is SYDVKM. The CDR3 spells CTSSFRGKGDDGYTF. CDR3 sequence (DNA): TGTACCAGCAGTTTCCGGGGAAAGGGGGATGACGGCTACACCTTC.

The chain links TRBV27 to TRBJ2-7, with D perhaps matching TRBD1 or TRBD2 (5 bases each). This CDR3 is 14 amino acids long. The V gene lost 6 bases and the J gene lost 2 bases, with 14 bases spanning the gap. Germline V gene data show CDR1 as MNHEY and CDR2 as SMNVEV (reference sequence). CDR3 sequence (DNA): TGTGCCAGCAGACCTCGGGGCGGAACCTACGAGCAGTACTTC. Encoded protein: CASRPRGGTYEQYF.

This chain links TRBV5-6 with TRBJ1-1; D gene ambiguous. This CDR3 has 15 residues. Trimming took 2 bases from V and 8 from J, leaving 19 bases between them. The germline CDR1 and CDR2 sequences are SGHDT and YYEEEE. CDR3 bases: TGTGCCAGCAGCTTATGGAACCTAGGACCGACCGAAGCTTTCTTT. The encoded protein is CASSLWNLGPTEAFF.

In its sample, this clonotype was seen many times. This may be a read error: a much more frequent sequence differs by one nucleotide. The chain combines TRBV7-9 with TRBJ1-1; D gene unclear. Deletions cut 3 bases from V and 1 base from J, with 6 bases between. Germline loops: CDR1 SEHNR, CDR2 FQNEAQ (reference sequence). The CDR3 loop spans 13 amino acids. The CDR3, as DNA: TGTGCCAGCAGCTTTACAACGAACACTGAAGCTTTCTTT. It yields the protein CASSFTTNTEAFF.

This clonotype was picked up many times. V is TRBV12-3 or TRBV12-4 and J is TRBJ1-2; maybe TRBD1 (6 bases). This CDR3 contains 13 residues. Trimming left V 6 bases short and J 7 bases short, with 15 bases between. This CDR3 reads CASRTAGAGGYTF. CDR3 nucleotide sequence: TGTGCCAGCAGAACGGCAGGGGCTGGTGGCTACACCTTC.